The clone carrying this TCR beta chain was detected many times. Its antigen is unidentified. The sample comes from a study of CD8 T cells in ankylosing spondylitis. TCRdb reprocessed the 5' RACE reads with MiXCR, giving one entry per CDR3 protein. The top ten clones hold around 3.6% of a sample with 500,000 or so distinct CDR3 sequences, about 5.4% of them seen once. The CDR3 covers 15 residues. CDR1 and CDR2 from the germline V gene are MGHDK and SYGVNS. The V gene end was trimmed by 5 bases and the J gene end by 2 bases; junction bases not matched to a gene: 8. Regarding the study as a whole: Ankylosing spondylitis blood seemed to carry a telltale TCR beta motif made of several highly homologous variants.

J is TRBJ2-7 and V is TRBV25-1; TRBD1 matches at 8 bases. The sequenced sample consisted of blood, either unsorted or a sorted T cell fraction (not recorded which). The sequence was collected from a male donor with ankylosing spondylitis. Here the CDR3 reads CASSPLQGEAYEQYF. CDR3 nucleotide sequence: TGTGCCAGCAGTCCCTTACAGGGGGAAGCCTACGAGCAGTACTTC.